Given below is one T cell receptor beta chain in context. The data are from a study of blood T cell repertoires in COVID-19. Overall study context: Samples representing acute and convalescent COVID-19 were sourced from the United States, Italy and Spain. Nucleic acid was either cDNA or gDNA, and it came from T cells, B-cell-depleted T cells, or PBMCs.

Per the original data handling: Amplification of reference gene primers was used by the study to estimate nucleated cell counts. TCRdb's copy holds only in-frame clones and misses some; the assay was immunoSEQ multiplex PCR. V and J calls and clone size are copied from that table; D and trimming were computed from the DNA. The sample records some 66,000 clones, 70% to 90% being singletons. Between the trimmed V and J ends, which lost 4 bases and 5 bases, there was a span of 19 bases. Germline CDR1 is SGHNT and CDR2 is YYREEE (reference sequence). The CDR3 length is 15 residues. The sample consisted of peripheral blood. The gene calls are TRBV5-4 and TRBJ2-7; TRBD1 might be the D (7 bases). The TCR comes from a man aged 50 to 59 with active COVID-19. The CDR3 loop is CASSVGPGGRNEQYF. In DNA, the CDR3 is TGTGCCAGCAGCGTAGGGCCAGGGGGGAGGAACGAGCAGTACTTC.